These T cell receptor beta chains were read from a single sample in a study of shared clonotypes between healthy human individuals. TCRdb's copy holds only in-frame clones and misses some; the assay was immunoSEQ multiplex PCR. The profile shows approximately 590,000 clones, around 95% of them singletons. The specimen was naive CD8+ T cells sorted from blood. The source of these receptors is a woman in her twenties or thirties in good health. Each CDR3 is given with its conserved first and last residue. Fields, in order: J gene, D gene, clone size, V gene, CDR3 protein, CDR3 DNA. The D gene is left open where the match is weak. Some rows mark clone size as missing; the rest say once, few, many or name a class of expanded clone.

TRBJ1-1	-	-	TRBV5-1	CASSLVGLGTEAFF	TGCGCCAGCAGCTTGGTTGGGTTAGGGACTGAAGCTTTCTTT
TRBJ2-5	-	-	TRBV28	CASSFGGTQYF	TGTGCCAGCAGTTTCGGGGGGACCCAGTACTTC
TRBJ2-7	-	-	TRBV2	CASKGAGPYEQYF	TGTGCCAGCAAGGGCGCGGGACCCTACGAGCAGTACTTC
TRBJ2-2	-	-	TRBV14	CASSQETVNTGELFF	TGTGCCAGCAGCCAAGAAACAGTGAACACCGGGGAGCTGTTTTTT
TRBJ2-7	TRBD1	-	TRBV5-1	CASSSDRGRQYEQYF	TGCGCCAGCAGCAGCGACAGGGGGCGTCAATACGAGCAGTACTTC
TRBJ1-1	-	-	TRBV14	CASNPVYGTEAFF	TGTGCCAGCAACCCGGTGTATGGGACTGAAGCTTTCTTT
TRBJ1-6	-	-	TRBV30	CAWSFGGAFYNSPLHF	TGTGCCTGGAGTTTCGGGGGGGCCTTCTATAATTCACCCCTCCACTTT
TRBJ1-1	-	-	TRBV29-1	CSVDREGMNTEAFF	TGCAGCGTTGATCGTGAGGGTATGAACACTGAAGCTTTCTTT
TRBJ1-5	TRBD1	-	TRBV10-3	CAISEPAGGTENQPQHF	TGTGCCATCAGTGAGCCGGCGGGGGGGACAGAGAATCAGCCCCAGCATTTT
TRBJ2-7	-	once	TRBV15	CAIRGGSSYEQYF	TGTGCCATCCGAGGGGGGAGCTCCTACGAGCAGTACTTC
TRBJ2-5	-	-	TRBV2	CASSRPGTRGETQYF	TGTGCCAGCAGTCGTCCCGGGACACGAGGGGAGACCCAGTACTTC
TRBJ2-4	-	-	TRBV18	CASSLEAAQYF	TGTGCCAGCTCACTGGAGGCAGCTCAGTACTTC
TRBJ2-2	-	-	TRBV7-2	CASSNYRDNTGELFF	TGTGCCAGCAGCAATTACAGAGACAACACCGGGGAGCTGTTTTTT
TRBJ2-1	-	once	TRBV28	CASSPPGASNEQFF	TGTGCCAGCAGCCCTCCGGGAGCCTCCAATGAGCAGTTCTTC
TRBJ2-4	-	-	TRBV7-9	CASRTLENIQYF	TGTGCCAGCAGAACCCTGGAAAACATTCAGTACTTC
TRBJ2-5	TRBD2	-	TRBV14	CASSQESWGGTQETQYF	TGTGCCAGCAGCCAAGAGAGCTGGGGGGGGACCCAAGAGACCCAGTACTTC
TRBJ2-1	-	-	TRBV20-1	CSAEEPREQFF	TGCAGTGCTGAGGAGCCTCGTGAGCAGTTCTTC
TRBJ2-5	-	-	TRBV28	CASSIPDEEGETQYF	TGTGCCAGCAGTATCCCGGACGAGGAGGGAGAGACCCAGTACTTC
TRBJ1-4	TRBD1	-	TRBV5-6	CASSLLGPTGAAEKLFF	TGTGCCAGCAGCTTGCTTGGGCCGACAGGGGCGGCTGAAAAACTGTTTTTT
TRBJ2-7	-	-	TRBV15	CATSRGDIYEQYF	TGTGCCACCAGCAGAGGGGACATCTACGAGCAGTACTTC
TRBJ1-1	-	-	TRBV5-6	CASSLNPVEAFF	TGTGCCAGCAGCTTGAACCCAGTTGAAGCTTTCTTT
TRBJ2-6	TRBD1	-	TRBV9	CASSVEGQGILSGANVLTF	TGTGCCAGCAGCGTAGAGGGACAGGGTATCCTCTCTGGGGCCAACGTCCTGACTTTC
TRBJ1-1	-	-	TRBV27	CASSLSYSAAEAFF	TGTGCCAGCAGTTTATCTTACAGTGCGGCTGAAGCTTTCTTT
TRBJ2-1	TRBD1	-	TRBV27	CASSWTGWNEQFF	TGTGCCAGCAGTTGGACAGGGTGGAATGAGCAGTTCTTC
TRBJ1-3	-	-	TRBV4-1	CASSQETGPGNTIYF	TGCGCCAGCAGCCAAGAAACGGGGCCGGGAAACACCATATATTTT
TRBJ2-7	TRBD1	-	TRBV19	CASRTGTGPYEQYF	TGTGCCAGTAGAACCGGGACAGGGCCCTACGAGCAGTACTTC
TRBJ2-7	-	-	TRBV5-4	CASSLGQGLVEQYF	TGTGCCAGCAGCTTGGGACAGGGACTGGTTGAGCAGTACTTC
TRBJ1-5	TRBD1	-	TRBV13	CASSLGGTGGGQPQHF	TGTGCCAGCAGCTTAGGCGGGACAGGGGGAGGTCAGCCCCAGCATTTT
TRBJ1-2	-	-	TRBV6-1	CACGPRGIYGYTF	TGTGCCTGCGGACCCCGAGGGATCTATGGCTACACCTTC
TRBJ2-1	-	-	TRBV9	CASSLWGVAVDNNEQFF	TGTGCCAGCAGCCTCTGGGGAGTAGCGGTCGACAACAATGAGCAGTTCTTC
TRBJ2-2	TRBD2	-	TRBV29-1	CSVLAGVTGELFF	TGCAGCGTTTTAGCGGGGGTCACCGGGGAGCTGTTTTTT
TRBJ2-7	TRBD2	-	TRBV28	CASSTPAGGLNEQYF	TGTGCCAGCAGTACGCCAGCGGGAGGCCTGAACGAGCAGTACTTC
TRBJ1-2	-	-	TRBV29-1	CSVDFEGLDYGYTF	TGCAGCGTTGACTTCGAAGGGTTGGACTATGGCTACACCTTC
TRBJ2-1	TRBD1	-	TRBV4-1	CASSPPGGSYNEQFF	TGCGCCAGCAGCCCTCCAGGGGGCTCCTACAATGAGCAGTTCTTC
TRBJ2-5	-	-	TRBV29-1	CSVQKSQETQYF	TGCAGCGTCCAGAAGAGCCAAGAGACCCAGTACTTC
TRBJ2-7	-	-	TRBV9	CASSVMGDSYEQYF	TGTGCCAGCAGCGTCATGGGGGACTCCTACGAGCAGTACTTC
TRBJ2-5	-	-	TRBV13	CASSSLEGVQETQYF	TGTGCCAGCAGCTCGCTAGAGGGTGTCCAAGAGACCCAGTACTTC
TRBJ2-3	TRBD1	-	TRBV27	CASSRTGTGEAQYF	TGTGCCAGCAGCCGCACCGGGACAGGGGAGGCGCAGTATTTT
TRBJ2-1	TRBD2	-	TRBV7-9	CASSFNLAGVLAEQFF	TGTGCCAGCAGCTTTAATCTAGCGGGAGTATTGGCTGAGCAGTTCTTC
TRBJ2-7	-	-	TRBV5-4	CASSPQQGHYEQYF	TGTGCCAGCAGCCCACAACAGGGCCACTACGAGCAGTACTTC
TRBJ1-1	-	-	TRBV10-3	CAISGGSTEAFF	TGTGCCATCAGTGGAGGGAGCACTGAAGCTTTCTTT
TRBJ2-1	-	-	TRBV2	CASSAQSNEQFF	TGTGCCAGCAGTGCGCAGAGCAATGAGCAGTTCTTC
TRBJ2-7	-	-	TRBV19	CASSTSPFADITYEQYF	TGTGCCAGTAGTACCTCCCCGTTTGCGGACATCACCTACGAGCAGTACTTC
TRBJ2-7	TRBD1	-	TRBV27	CASSLSGQGDEQYF	TGTGCCAGCAGTTTATCAGGACAGGGGGACGAGCAGTACTTC
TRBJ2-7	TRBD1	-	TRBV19	CASSIARGSSYEQYF	TGTGCCAGTAGTATAGCCAGGGGGAGCTCCTACGAGCAGTACTTC
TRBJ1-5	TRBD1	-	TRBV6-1	CASRDRGLNQPQHF	TGTGCCAGTCGTGACAGGGGTTTGAATCAGCCCCAGCATTTT
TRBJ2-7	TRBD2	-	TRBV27	CASSYSSGGGNNEQYF	TGTGCCAGCAGTTATTCCTCAGGCGGGGGAAATAACGAGCAGTACTTC
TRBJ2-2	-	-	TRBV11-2	CASWPQRSNTGELFF	TGTGCCAGCTGGCCCCAGCGGTCGAACACCGGGGAGCTGTTTTTT
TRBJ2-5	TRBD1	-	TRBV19	CASSTPWDRARLPETQYF	TGTGCCAGTAGTACCCCGTGGGACAGGGCCCGTTTGCCAGAGACCCAGTACTTC
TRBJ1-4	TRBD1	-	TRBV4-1	CASSQDQIWDRLNEKLFF	TGCGCCAGCAGCCAAGATCAAATTTGGGACAGGCTTAATGAAAAACTGTTTTTT
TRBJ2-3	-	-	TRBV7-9	CASSLAPSGTDTQYF	TGTGCCAGCAGCTTAGCGCCTTCAGGCACAGATACGCAGTATTTT
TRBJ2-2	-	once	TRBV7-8	CASSWPPGHSNTGELFF	TGTGCCAGCAGCTGGCCACCGGGACACTCGAACACCGGGGAGCTGTTTTTT
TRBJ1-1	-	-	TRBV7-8	CASSSSDRGNTEAFF	TGTGCCAGCAGTTCATCCGATAGGGGGAACACTGAAGCTTTCTTT
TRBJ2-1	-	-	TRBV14	CASSQVDGPYNEQFF	TGTGCCAGCAGCCAAGTGGACGGCCCCTACAATGAGCAGTTCTTC